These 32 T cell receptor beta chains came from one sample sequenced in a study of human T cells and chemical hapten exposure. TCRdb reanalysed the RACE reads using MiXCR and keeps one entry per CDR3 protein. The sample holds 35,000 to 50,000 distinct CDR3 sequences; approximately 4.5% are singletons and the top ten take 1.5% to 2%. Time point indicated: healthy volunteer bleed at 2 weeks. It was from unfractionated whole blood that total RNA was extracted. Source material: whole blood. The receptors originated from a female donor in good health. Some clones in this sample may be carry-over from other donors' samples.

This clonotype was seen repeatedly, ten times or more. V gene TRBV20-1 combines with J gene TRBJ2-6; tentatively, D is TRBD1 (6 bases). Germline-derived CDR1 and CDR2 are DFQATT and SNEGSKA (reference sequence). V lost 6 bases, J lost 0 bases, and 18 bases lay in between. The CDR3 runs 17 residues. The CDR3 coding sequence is TGCAGTGCCGACGATGGACAGATTTCCTCTGGGGCCAACGTCCTGACTTTC. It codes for CSADDGQISSGANVLTF.

CDR3 DNA: TGTGCCAGCAGACGGGCGGGGGGGGAAGGGTATTTT. Its protein is CASRRAGGEGYF. The chain carries TRBV6-6 and TRBJ2-3, with 9 bases identical to TRBD2. Germline CDR1 is MNHNY and CDR2 is SVGAGI (reference sequence). This CDR3 has 12 amino acids. With V trimmed by 6 bases and J by 14 bases, 9 bases remained unmatched.

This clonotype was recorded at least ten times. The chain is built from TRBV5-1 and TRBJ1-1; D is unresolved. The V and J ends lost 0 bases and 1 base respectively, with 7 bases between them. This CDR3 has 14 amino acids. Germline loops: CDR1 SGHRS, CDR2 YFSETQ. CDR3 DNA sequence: TGCGCCAGCAGCTTGGCCCCAGGGAACACTGAAGCTTTCTTT. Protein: CASSLAPGNTEAFF. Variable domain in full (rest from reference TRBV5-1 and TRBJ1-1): KAGVTQTPRYLIKTRGQQVTLSCSPISGHRSVSWYQQTPGQGLQFLFEYFSETQRNKGNFPGRFSGRQFSNSRSEMNVSTLELGDSALYLCASSLAPGNTEAFFGQGTRLTVV.

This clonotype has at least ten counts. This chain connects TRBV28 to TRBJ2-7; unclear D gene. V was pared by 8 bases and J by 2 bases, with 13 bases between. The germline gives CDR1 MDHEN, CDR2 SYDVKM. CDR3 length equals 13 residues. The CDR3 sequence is CASLLRVPYEQYF. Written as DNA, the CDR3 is TGTGCCAGCCTCCTTAGGGTTCCCTACGAGCAGTACTTC.

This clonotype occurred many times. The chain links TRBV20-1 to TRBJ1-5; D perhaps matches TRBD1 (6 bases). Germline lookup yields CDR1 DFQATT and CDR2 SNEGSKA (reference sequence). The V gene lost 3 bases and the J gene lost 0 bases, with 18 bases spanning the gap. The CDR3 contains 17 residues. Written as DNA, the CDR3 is TGCAGTGCTAGGTATGCAGGGGTGGCTAATAGCAATCAGCCCCAGCATTTT. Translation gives CSARYAGVANSNQPQHF.

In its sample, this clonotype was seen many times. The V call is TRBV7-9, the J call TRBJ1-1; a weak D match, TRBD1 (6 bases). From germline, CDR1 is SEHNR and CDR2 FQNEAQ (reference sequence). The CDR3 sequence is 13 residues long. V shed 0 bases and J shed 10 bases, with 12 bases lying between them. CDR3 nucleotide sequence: TGTGCCAGCAGCTTAGCCGGACAGATTTTAGCTTTCTTT. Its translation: CASSLAGQILAFF.

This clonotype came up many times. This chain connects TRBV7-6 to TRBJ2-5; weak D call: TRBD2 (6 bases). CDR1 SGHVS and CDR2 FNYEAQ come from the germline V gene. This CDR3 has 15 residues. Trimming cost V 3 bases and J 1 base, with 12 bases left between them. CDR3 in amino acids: CASSFGGAGQETQYF. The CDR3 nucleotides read TGTGCCAGCAGCTTTGGCGGGGCCGGCCAAGAGACCCAGTACTTC.

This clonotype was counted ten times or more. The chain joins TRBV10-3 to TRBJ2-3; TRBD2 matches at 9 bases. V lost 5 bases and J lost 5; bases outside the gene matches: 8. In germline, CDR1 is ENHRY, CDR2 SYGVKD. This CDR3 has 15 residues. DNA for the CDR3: TGTGCCATCAGTCCGGCGGGGGGGCCGAGAGATACGCAGTATTTT. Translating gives CAISPAGGPRDTQYF.

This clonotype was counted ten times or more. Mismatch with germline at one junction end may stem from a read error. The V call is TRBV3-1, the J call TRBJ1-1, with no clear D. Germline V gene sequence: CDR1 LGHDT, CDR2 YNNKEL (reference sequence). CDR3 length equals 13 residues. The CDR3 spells CASSQDSGSAKVF. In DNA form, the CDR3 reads TGTGCCAGCAGCCAAGATTCGGGATCGGCAAAGGTCTTT.

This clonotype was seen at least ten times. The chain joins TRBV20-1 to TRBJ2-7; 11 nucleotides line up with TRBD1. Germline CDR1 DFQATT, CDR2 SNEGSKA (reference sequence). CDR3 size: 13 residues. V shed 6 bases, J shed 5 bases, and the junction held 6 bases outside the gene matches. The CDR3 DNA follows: TGCAGTGCCAGGACAGGGGGCTGGCACGAGCAGTACTTC. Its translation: CSARTGGWHEQYF.

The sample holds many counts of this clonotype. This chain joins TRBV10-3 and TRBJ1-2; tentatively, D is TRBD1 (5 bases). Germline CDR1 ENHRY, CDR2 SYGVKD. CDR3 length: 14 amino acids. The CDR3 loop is CASQGSVANYGYTF. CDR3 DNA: TGTGCTTCTCAGGGCAGTGTAGCTAACTATGGCTACACCTTC.

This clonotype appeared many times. CDR3 sequence reads: CASSVTPPNPYNEQFF. Written as DNA, the CDR3 is TGTGCCAGCAGTGTGACACCTCCCAACCCCTACAATGAGCAGTTCTTC. This chain connects TRBV27 to TRBJ2-1; D not resolved. V lost 5 bases to trimming and J lost 2 bases, with 16 bases between them. The germline V gene encodes CDR1 MNHEY and CDR2 SMNVEV (reference sequence). The CDR3 runs to 16 residues.

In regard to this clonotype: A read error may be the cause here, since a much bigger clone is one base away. CDR3 in amino acids: CASSPLATGYLKRAEQPQNF. CDR3 bases: TGTGCCAGCTCACCCCTGGCAACAGGGTATCTGAAGAGGGCGGAACAGCCCCAGAATTTT. This chain links TRBV18 with TRBJ1-5; TRBD1 might be the D (6 bases). CDR1 and CDR2 (germline): KGHSH, LQKENI. This CDR3 is 20 amino acids long. Full variable domain (outside the CDR3, taken from reference TRBV18 and TRBJ1-5): NAGVMQNPRHLVRRRGQEARLRCSPMKGHSHVYWYRQLPEEGLKFMVYLQKENIIDESGMPKERFSAEFPKEGPSILRIQQVVRGDSAAYFCASSPLATGYLKRAEQPQNFGDGTRLSIL.

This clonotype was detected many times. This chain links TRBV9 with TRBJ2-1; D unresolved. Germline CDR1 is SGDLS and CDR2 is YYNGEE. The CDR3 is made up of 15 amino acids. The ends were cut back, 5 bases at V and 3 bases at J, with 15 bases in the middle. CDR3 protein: CASSIGVPRYNEQFF. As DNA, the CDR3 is TGTGCCAGCAGTATTGGGGTCCCCCGCTACAATGAGCAGTTCTTC.

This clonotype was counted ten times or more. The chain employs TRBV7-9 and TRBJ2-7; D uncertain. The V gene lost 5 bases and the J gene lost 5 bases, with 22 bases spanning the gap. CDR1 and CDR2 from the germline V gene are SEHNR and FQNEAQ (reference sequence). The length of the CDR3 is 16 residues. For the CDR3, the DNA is TGTGCCAGCAGCCAGGACCGCAACTCGCCCTTGAACGAGCAGTACTTC. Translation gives CASSQDRNSPLNEQYF. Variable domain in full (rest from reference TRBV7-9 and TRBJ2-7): DTGVSQNPRHKITKRGQNVTFRCDPISEHNRLYWYRQTLGQGPEFLTYFQNEAQLEKSRLLSDRFSAERPKGSFSTLEIQRTEQGDSAMYLCASSQDRNSPLNEQYFGPGTRLTVT.

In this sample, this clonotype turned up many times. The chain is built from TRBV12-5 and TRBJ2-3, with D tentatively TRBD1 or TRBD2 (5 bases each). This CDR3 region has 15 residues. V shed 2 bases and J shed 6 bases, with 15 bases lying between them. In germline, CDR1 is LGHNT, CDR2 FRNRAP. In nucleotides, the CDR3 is TGTGCTAGTGGTTTGAGGGACGGAGCGTTTGATACGCAGTATTTT. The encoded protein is CASGLRDGAFDTQYF. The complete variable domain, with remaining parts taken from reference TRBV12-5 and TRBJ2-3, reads DARVTQTPRHKVTEMGQEVTMRCQPILGHNTVFWYRQTMMQGLELLAYFRNRAPLDDSGMPKDRFSAEMPDATLATLKIQPSEPRDSAVYFCASGLRDGAFDTQYFGPGTRLTVL.

CDR3 region: CASRSKQGFFEAFF. The CDR3 DNA reads as TGTGCCAGCAGGTCAAAACAGGGTTTCTTTGAAGCTTTCTTT. The gene calls are TRBV27 and TRBJ1-1, with D possibly TRBD1 on 6 matching bases. This CDR3 region has 14 residues. Trimming cost V 6 bases and J 7 bases, with 18 bases left between them. Germline CDR1 MNHEY, CDR2 SMNVEV (reference sequence).

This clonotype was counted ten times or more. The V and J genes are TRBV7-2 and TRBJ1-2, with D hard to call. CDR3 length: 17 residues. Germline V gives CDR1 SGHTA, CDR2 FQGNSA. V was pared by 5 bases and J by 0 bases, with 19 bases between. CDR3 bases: TGTGCCAGCAGCGCACCATACCGGGGTCTCACTAACTATGGCTACACCTTC. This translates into CASSAPYRGLTNYGYTF.

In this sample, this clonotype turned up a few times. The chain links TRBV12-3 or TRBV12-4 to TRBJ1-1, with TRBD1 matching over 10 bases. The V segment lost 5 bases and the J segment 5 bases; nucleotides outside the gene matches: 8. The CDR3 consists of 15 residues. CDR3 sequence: CASSTYGTGDTEAFF. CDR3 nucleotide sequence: TGTGCCAGCAGTACCTACGGGACAGGGGATACTGAAGCTTTCTTT.

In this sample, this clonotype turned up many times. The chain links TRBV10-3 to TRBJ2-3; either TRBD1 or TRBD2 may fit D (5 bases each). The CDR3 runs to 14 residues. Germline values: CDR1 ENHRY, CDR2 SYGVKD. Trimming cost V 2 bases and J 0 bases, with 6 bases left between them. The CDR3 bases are TGTGCCATCAGTGAGGGGGACAGCACAGATACGCAGTATTTT. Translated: CAISEGDSTDTQYF.

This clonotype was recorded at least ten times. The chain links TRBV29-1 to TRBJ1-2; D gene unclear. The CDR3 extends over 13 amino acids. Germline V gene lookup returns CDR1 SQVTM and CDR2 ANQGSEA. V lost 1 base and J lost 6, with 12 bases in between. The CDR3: CSVEAGWGNGYTF. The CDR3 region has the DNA TGCAGCGTTGAAGCTGGTTGGGGAAATGGCTACACCTTC.

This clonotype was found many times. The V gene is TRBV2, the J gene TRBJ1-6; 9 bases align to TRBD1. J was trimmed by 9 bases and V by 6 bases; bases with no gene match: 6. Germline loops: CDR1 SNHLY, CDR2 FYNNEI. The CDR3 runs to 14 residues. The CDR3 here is CASRIQGASSPLHF. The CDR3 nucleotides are TGTGCCAGCAGGATACAGGGGGCCTCTTCACCCCTCCACTTT.

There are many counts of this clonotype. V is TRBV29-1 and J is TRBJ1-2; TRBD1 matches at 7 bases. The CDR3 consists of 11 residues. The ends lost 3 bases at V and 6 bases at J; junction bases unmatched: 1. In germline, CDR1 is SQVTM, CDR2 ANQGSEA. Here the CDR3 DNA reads TGCAGCGTTGACAGGGGGGATGGCTACACCTTC. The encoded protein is CSVDRGDGYTF.

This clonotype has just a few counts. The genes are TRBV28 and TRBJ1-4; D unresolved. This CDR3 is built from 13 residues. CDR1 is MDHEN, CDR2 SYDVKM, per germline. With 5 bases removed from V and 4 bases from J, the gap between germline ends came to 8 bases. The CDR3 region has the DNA TGTGCCAGCAGTGACCGGAATAATGAAAAACTGTTTTTT. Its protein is CASSDRNNEKLFF.

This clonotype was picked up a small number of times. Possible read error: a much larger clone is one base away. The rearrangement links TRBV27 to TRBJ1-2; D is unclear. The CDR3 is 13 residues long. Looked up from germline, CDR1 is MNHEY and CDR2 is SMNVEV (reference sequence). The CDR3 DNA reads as TGTGCCAGCAGCGAAACAGCTAACTATGGCGACACCTTC. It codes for CASSETANYGDTF.

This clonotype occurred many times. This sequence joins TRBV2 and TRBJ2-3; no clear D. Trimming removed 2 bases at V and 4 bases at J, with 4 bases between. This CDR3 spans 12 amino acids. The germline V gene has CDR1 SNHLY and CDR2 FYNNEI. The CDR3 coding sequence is TGTGCCAGCAGTGAATGGGCAGATACGCAGTATTTT. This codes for CASSEWADTQYF.

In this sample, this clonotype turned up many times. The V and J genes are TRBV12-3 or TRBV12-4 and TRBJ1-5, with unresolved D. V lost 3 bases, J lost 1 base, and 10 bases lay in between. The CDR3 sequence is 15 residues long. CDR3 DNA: TGTGCCAGCAGTTTTATTGGAGCGAGCAATCAGCCCCAGCATTTT. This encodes CASSFIGASNQPQHF.

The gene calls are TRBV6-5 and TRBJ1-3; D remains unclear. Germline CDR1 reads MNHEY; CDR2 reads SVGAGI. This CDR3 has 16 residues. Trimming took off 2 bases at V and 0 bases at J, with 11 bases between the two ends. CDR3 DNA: TGTGCCAGCAGTTACGGGTCGGGATACTCTGGAAACACCATATATTTT. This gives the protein CASSYGSGYSGNTIYF.

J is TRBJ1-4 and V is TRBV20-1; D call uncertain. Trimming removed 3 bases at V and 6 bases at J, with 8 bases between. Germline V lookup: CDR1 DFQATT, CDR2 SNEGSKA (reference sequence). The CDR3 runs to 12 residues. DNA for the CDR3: TGCAGTGCTAGTCAGAGCGATGAAAAACTGTTTTTT. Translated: CSASQSDEKLFF.

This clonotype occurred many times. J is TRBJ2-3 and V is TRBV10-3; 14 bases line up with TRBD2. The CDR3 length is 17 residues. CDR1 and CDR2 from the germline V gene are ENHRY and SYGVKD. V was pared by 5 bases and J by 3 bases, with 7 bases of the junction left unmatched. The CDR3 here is CAISPTSGGARTDTQYF. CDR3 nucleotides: TGTGCCATCAGTCCGACTAGCGGGGGGGCCCGGACAGATACGCAGTATTTT.

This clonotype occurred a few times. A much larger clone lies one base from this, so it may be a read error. CDR3 amino acids: CATSRDGTGGGYGYTF. CDR3 DNA: TGTGCCACCAGCAGAGATGGGACAGGGGGCGGTTATGGCTACACCTTC. The genes are TRBV15 and TRBJ1-2; 12 positions match TRBD1. V was clipped by 0 bases and J by 5 bases; unmatched bases: 4. The CDR3 is made up of 16 amino acids. The germline gives CDR1 LNHNV, CDR2 YYDKDF (reference sequence).

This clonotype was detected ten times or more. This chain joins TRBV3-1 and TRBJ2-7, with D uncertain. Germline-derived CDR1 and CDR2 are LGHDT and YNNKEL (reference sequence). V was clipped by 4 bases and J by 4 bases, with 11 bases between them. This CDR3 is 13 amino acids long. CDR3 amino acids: CASSPRGLYEQYF. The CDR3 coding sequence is TGTGCCAGCAGCCCCCGCGGCCTATACGAGCAGTACTTC.